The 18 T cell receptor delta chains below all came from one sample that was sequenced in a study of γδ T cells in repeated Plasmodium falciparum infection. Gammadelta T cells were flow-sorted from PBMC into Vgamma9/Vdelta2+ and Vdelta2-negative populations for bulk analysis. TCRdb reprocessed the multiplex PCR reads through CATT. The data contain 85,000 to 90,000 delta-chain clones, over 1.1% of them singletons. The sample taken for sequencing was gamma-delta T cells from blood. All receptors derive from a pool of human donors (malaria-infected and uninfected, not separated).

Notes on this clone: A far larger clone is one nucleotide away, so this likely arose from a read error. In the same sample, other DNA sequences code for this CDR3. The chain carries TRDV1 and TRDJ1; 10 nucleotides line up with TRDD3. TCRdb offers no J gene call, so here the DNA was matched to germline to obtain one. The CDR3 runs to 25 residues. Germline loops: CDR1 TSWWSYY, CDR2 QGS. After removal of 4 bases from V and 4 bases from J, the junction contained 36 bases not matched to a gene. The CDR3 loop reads CALGVRPSFHFYWGIPSLLIDKLIF. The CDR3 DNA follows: TGTGCTCTTGGGGTCCGGCCTTCCTTCCATTTTTACTGGGGGATTCCCTCCCTTTTGATCGATAAACTCATCTTT.

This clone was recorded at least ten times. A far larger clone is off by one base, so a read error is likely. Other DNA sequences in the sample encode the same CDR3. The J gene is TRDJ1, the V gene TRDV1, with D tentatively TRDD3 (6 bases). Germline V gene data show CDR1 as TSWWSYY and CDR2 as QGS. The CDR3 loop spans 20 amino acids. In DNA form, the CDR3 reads TGTGCTCTTGGGGAACCAGCTAACGTCCTCCACATACTGGGTCCCGATAAGCTCATCTTT. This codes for CALGEPANVLHILGPDKLIF.

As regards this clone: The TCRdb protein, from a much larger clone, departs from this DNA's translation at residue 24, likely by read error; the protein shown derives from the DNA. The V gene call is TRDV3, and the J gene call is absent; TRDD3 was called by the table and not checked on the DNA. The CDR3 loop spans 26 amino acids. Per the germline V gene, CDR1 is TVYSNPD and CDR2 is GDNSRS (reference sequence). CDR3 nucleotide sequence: TGTGCCTTTAATGATCTAACCCTCTTCGAGACTACTGATGTGGGGGACAGCTCCTGGGACACCCGACAGGTGTTTTTC. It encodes CAFNDLTLFETTDVGDSSWDTRQVFF.

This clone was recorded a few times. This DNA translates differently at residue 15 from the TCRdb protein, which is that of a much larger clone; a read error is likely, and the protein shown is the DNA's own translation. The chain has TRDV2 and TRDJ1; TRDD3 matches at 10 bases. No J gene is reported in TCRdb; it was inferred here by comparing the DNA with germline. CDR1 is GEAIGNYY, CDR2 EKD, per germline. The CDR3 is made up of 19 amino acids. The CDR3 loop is CACDTGLTGGYAHTGKLIF. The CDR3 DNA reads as TGTGCCTGTGACACCGGGCTTACGGGGGGATACGCCCACACCGGTAAACTCATCTTT.

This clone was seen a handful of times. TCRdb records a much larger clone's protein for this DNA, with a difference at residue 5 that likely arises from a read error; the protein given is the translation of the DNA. CDR3 protein: CACDAGGLANDKLIF. Here the CDR3 DNA reads TGTGCCTGTGACGCCGGGGGATTGGCCAACGATAAACTCATCTTT. The chain combines TRDV2 with TRDJ1, with 7 bases lining up with TRDD3. Germline matching of the DNA provided the J gene here, since TCRdb leaves it blank. Looked up from germline, CDR1 is GEAIGNYY and CDR2 is EKD. CDR3 size: 15 residues. V lost 3 bases, J lost 4 bases, and 10 bases stayed unmatched.

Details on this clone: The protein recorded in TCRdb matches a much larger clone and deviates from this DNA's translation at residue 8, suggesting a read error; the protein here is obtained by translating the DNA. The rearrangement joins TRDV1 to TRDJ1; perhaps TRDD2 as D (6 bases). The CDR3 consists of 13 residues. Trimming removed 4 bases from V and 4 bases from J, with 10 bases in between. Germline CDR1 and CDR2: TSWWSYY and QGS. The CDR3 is CALGVPSRDKLIF. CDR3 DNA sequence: TGTGCTCTTGGGGTTCCTTCCCGCGATAAACTCATCTTT.

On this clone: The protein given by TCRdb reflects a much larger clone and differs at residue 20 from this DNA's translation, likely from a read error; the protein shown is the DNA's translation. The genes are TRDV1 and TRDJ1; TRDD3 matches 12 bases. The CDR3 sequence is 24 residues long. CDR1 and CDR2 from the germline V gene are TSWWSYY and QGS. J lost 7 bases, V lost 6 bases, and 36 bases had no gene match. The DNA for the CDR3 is TGTGCTCTTGGAGATCGGGCGCCTCCCTTGTACTGGGGGATACAAAATTTAGCAGCCGGTAAACTCATCTTT. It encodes CALGDRAPPLYWGIQNLAAGKLIF.

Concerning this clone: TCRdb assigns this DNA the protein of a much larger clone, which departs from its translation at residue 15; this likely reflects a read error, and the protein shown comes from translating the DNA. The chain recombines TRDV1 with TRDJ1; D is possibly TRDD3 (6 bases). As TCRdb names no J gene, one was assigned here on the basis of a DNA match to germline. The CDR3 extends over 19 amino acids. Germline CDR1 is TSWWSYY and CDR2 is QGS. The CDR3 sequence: CALGFPTWDWDLYTGKLIF. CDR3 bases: TGTGCTCTTGGTTTCCCTACGTGGGACTGGGACCTTTACACCGGTAAACTCATCTTT.

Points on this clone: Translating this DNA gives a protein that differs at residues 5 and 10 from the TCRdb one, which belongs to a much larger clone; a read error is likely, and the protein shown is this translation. The CDR3 sequence: CACDAGLRWRILHTDKLIF. The CDR3 bases are TGTGCCTGTGACGCCGGCCTTCGCTGGAGGATCCTTCACACCGATAAACTCATCTTT. The V gene is TRDV2, the J gene TRDJ1; tentative D call: TRDD2 (5 bases). The length of the CDR3 is 19 residues. Germline CDR1 is GEAIGNYY and CDR2 is EKD. V was cut by 3 bases and J by 0 bases, with 25 bases left in between.

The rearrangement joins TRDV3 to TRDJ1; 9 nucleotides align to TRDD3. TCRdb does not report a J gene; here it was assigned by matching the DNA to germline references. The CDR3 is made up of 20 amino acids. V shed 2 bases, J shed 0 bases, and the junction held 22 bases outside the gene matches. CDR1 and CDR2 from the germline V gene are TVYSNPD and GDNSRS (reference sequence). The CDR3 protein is CAFPVPTGTGGQPYTDKLIF. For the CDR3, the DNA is TGTGCCTTTCCCGTTCCTACCGGTACTGGGGGACAGCCGTACACCGATAAACTCATCTTT.

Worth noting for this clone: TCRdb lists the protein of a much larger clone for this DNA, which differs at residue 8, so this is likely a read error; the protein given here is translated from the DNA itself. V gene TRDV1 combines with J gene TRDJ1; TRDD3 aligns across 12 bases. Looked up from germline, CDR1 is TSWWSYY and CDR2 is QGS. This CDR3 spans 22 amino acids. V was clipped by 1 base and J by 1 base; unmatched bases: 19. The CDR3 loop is CALGEPFRRSFWGIRPTDKLIF. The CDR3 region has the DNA TGTGCTCTTGGGGAACCCTTCAGGAGATCCTTCTGGGGGATACGCCCCACCGATAAACTCATCTTT.

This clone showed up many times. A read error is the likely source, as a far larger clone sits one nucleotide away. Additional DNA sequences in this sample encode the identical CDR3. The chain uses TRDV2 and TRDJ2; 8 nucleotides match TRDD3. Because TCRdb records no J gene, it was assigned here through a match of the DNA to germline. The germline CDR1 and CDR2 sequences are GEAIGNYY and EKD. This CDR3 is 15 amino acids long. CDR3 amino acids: CACDTVGDLTAQLFF. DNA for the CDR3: TGTGCCTGTGACACCGTGGGGGATTTGACGGCACAACTCTTCTTT.

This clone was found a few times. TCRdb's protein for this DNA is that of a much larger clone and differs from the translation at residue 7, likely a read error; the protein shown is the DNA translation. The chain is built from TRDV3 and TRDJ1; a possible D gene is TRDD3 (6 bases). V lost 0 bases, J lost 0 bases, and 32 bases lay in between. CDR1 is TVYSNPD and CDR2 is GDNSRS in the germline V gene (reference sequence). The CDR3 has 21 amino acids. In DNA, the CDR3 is TGTGCCTTTAGGATGAGAACGGACCGGCCTACGGGGATTCGGTACACCGATAAACTCATCTTT. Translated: CAFRMRTDRPTGIRYTDKLIF.

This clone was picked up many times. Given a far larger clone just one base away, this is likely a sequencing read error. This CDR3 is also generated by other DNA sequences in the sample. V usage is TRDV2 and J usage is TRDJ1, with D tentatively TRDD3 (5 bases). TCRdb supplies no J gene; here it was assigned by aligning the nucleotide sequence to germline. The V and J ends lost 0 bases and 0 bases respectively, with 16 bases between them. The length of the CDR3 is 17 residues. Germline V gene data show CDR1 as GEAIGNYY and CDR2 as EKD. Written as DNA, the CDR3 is TGTGCCTGTGACACCGTCGGTACTGGAGGATACACCGATAAACTCATCTTT. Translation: CACDTVGTGGYTDKLIF.

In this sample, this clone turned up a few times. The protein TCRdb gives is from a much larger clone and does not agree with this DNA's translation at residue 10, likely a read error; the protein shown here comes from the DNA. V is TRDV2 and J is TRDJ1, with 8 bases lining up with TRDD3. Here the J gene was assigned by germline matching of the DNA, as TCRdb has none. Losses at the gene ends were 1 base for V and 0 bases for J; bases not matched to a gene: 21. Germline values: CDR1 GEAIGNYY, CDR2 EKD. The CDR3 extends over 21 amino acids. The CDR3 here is CACDTAYWGVDSPIDTDKLIF. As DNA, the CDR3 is TGTGCCTGTGACACGGCGTACTGGGGGGTAGACTCCCCTATCGACACCGATAAACTCATCTTT.

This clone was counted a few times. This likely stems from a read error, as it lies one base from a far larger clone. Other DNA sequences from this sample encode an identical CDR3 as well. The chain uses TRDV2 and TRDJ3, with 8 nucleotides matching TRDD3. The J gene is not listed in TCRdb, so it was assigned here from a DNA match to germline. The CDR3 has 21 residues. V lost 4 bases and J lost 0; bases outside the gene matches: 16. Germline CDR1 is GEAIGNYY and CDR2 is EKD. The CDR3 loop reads CACDVPDWGFGSSWDTRQMFF. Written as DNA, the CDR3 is TGTGCCTGTGATGTCCCGGACTGGGGGTTCGGAAGCTCCTGGGACACCCGACAGATGTTTTTC.

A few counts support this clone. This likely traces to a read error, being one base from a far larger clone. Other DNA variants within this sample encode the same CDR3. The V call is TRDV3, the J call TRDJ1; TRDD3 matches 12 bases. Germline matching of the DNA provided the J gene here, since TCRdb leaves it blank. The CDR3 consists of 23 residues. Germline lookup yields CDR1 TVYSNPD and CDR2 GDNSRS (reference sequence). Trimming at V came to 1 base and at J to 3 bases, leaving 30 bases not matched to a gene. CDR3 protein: CAFIYPRPKLLTGGYIPSDKLIF. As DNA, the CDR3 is TGTGCCTTTATCTACCCGCGGCCAAAATTACTAACTGGGGGATACATCCCCTCCGATAAACTCATCTTT.

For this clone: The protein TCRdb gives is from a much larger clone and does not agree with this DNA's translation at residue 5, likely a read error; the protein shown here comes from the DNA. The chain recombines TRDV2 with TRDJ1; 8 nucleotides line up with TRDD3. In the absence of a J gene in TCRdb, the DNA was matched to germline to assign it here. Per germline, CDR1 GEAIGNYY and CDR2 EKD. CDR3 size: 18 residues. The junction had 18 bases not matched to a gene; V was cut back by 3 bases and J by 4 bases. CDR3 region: CACDAVGPGDRRDDKLIF. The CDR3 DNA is TGTGCCTGTGACGCCGTAGGCCCGGGGGATAGGAGGGACGATAAACTCATCTTT.